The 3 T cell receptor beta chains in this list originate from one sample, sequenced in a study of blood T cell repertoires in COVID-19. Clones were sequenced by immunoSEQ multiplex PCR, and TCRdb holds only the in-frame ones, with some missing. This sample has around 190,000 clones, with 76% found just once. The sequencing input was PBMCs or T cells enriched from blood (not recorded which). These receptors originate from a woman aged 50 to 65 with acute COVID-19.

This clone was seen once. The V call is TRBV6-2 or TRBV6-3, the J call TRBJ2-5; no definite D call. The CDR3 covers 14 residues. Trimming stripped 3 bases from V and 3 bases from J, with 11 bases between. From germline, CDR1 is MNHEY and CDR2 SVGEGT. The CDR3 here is CASSYISSEETQYF. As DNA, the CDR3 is TGTGCCAGCAGTTATATCTCCTCTGAAGAGACCCAGTACTTC.

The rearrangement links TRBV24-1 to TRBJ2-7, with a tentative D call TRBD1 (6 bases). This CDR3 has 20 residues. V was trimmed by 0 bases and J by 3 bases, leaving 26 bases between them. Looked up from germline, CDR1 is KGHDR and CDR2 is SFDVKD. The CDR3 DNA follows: TGTGCCACCAGTGATTTGCTAGCCAGGGGAGATCCCCTAAACATCTACGAGCAGTACGTC. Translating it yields CATSDLLARGDPLNIYEQYV.

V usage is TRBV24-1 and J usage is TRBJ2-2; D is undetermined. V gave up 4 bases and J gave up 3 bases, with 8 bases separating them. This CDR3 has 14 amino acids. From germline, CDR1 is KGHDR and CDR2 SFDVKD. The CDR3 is CATSEPQDTGELFF. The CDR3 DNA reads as TGTGCCACCAGTGAGCCGCAGGACACCGGGGAGCTGTTTTTT.